A selection of T cell receptor beta chains follows, all from one sample in a study of OX40 agonist ivuxolimab in advanced cancers. The protocol was immunoSEQ multiplex PCR, while the TCRdb copy is restricted to in-frame clones and leaves out a portion. The sample contains tens of thousands of clones, more than 75% of which appear only once. The source was CD4+ or CD8+ T cells sorted from blood, collected in a trial of the OX40 agonist ivuxolimab. The receptors originated from an adult with an advanced solid tumor such as melanoma, head and neck, liver or kidney cancer. CDR3s include the opening cysteine and the closing phenylalanine or tryptophan.

cdr3_length	j_call	v_call	cdr3_aa
15	TRBJ2-6	TRBV2	CASSPETSGANVLTF
15	TRBJ1-3	TRBV6-5	CASRGQPNTGNTIYF
15	TRBJ2-1	TRBV7-2	CASSFVAGTYNEQFF
14	TRBJ1-3	TRBV27	CASSLKGAGNTIYF
16	TRBJ2-3	TRBV28	CASRPAGGGGTDTQYF
15	TRBJ2-7	TRBV7-2	CASRHRDRGTYEQYF
15	TRBJ2-6	TRBV19	CASSTRGAGANVLTF
13	TRBJ1-2	TRBV9	CASTPRRAEGYTF
14	TRBJ2-3	TRBV28	CASSLGWSTDTQYF
13	TRBJ2-7	TRBV7-3	CASSFGQGYEQYF
17	TRBJ2-1	TRBV5-1	CASSLYGSGTIYNEQFF
16	TRBJ2-1	TRBV21-1	CASSSQAGALYNEQFF
14	TRBJ2-7	TRBV11-2	CASSSLTRRYEQYF
15	TRBJ2-5	TRBV6-1	CASGTSGSEWETQYF
15	TRBJ2-2	TRBV7-9	CASSLDMMNTGELFF
11	TRBJ1-5	TRBV20-1	CSVGEVQPQHF
14	TRBJ2-7	TRBV14	CASSLWRSGGEQYF
18	TRBJ1-4	TRBV27	CASSLRRPGGATNEKLFF
15	TRBJ1-1	TRBV6-5	CASAGWGHPNTEAFF
16	TRBJ2-2	TRBV27	CASSAVGGRRTGELFF
15	TRBJ1-4	TRBV4-1	CASSQGTGKYEKLFF
14	TRBJ2-1	TRBV7-2	CASSLEDSYNEQFF
15	TRBJ1-2	TRBV4-1	CASSQDPSGGVSYTF
14	TRBJ2-5	TRBV18	CASSPGQVQETQYF
15	TRBJ2-1	TRBV18	CASSPPGLAGSEKFF
13	TRBJ1-4	TRBV18	CASSPGRNEKLFF
14	TRBJ2-7	TRBV27	CASSSLQTGGEQYF